This T cell receptor (beta chain) was recovered during a study of early T cells in non-severe SARS-CoV-2 infection listed by TCRdb under 2021. For the wider study: Because TCR sequencing was done on bulk RNA from unsorted whole blood, the alpha and beta chains could not be paired.

At the junction V is shortened by 4 bases and J by 2 bases, with 12 bases in between. The CDR3 runs 14 amino acids, cysteine and phenylalanine included. The only DNA kept is the CDR3, 42 bases in frame from the first base. According to the germline V gene, CDR1 reads SGHTA and CDR2 reads FQGNSA. Set within a cohort of healthcare workers in London, UK, this nested case-control study involved weekly PCR testing of nasopharyngeal swabs along with blood sampling. Between 23 and 31 March 2020, the week of the UK lockdown, healthcare workers were enrolled and then followed up weekly for as long as 16 weeks. Libraries were constructed by 5' RACE. The run used a NextSeq 500. In the TCR library protocol, unique molecular identifiers were attached to individual cDNA molecules to correct for PCR bias and sequencing error. Both TCR alpha and beta chains were sequenced, and tight co-correlation was observed between alpha and beta sequence abundances in each sample. On the authors' methods: V gene, J gene and CDR3 annotation of TCR sequences was performed with Decombinator V4. Expanded TCRs were defined as changing significantly between any two time points under a Poisson model with p below 0.0001. TCR abundances were normalised to the total number of TCRs sequenced per sample and were expressed as counts per million. TRAV1-2 paired with TRAJ12, TRAJ20 or TRAJ33 defined MAIT TCRs, while TRAV10 paired with TRAJ18 defined iNKT TCRs. VDJdb, accessed on 1 November 2021, was searched for TCRs annotated for CMV, EBV and SARS-CoV-2, and TCRs annotated for more than one antigen were excluded. TCRdb ran its own pipeline on the public reads, namely fastp trimming at Q25 and MiXCR clone calling, and kept in-frame beta chains. Records with the same CDR3 protein are collapsed into one entry carrying the most frequent genes and DNA. TCRdb, rather than the study authors, made the V and J calls. This sample comprises tens of thousands of distinct CDR3 sequences, about 10% of them detected only once. The ten largest clones take up around 15% of the sample.

Notes on this clonotype: Its antigen has not been determined. Base quality data are lacking; no much larger clone is found one base away.

Findings and caveats that apply to the study as a whole: VDJdb matching was skewed toward anti-spike CD8 responses and likely underestimated virus-specific expansions by missing private and CD4 specificities.

The origin of this receptor is an adult who was a healthcare worker with PCR-confirmed SARS-CoV-2 infection or an uninfected control (not recorded which). This specimen was whole blood, taken at baseline. The chain joins TRBV7-2 to TRBJ2-7; no D gene can be assigned with confidence. The CDR3 region reads CASSSVPMAYEQYF. In nucleotide form, the sequence is TGTGCCAGCAGCTCCGTTCCCATGGCCTACGAGCAGTACTTC.